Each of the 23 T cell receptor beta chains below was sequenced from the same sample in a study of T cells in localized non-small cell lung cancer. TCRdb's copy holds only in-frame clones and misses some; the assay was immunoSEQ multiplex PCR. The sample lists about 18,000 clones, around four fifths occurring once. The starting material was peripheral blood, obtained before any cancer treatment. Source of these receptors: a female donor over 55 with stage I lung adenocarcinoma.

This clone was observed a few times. Here the CDR3 reads CASSEAAQSQHF. The CDR3 DNA follows: TGTGCCAGCAGTGAAGCGGCCCAGTCCCAGCATTTT. The chain combines TRBV6-1 with TRBJ1-5; no clear D. This CDR3 is built from 12 residues. Trimming removed 0 bases at V and 11 bases at J, with 8 bases between. The germline V gene has CDR1 MNHNS and CDR2 SASEGT.

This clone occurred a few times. In nucleotides, the CDR3 is TGCAGCGTTGTAATGTGGGACAGGGGGCAGGTGAACACTGAAGCTTTCTTT. It is translated as CSVVMWDRGQVNTEAFF. The chain couples TRBV29-1 to TRBJ1-1; TRBD1 agrees at 12 bases. The CDR3 runs 17 residues. V shed 4 bases and J 0 bases; nucleotides not matched to a gene: 9. Germline lookup yields CDR1 SQVTM and CDR2 ANQGSEA.

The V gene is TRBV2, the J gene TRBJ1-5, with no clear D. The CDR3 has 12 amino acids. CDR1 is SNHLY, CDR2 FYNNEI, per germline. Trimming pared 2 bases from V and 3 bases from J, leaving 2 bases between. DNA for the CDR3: TGTGCCAGCAGTGAACCCAATCAGCCCCAGCATTTT. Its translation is CASSEPNQPQHF.

CDR3 residues: CASSPPRGSRTEAFF. The CDR3 DNA follows: TGTGCCAGCTCACCACCGAGGGGGAGTCGGACTGAAGCTTTCTTT. This chain links TRBV18 with TRBJ1-1, with D perhaps matching TRBD1 (6 bases). Germline CDR1 KGHSH, CDR2 LQKENI. The CDR3 is 15 amino acids. V was trimmed by 0 bases and J by 5 bases, leaving 13 bases between them.

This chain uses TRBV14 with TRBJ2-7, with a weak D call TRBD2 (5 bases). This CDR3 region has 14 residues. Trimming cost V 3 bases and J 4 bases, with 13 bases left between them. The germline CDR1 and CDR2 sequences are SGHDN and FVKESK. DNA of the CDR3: TGTGCCAGCAGCCAGGAACTCGGGGTTTACGAGCAGTACTTC. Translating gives CASSQELGVYEQYF.

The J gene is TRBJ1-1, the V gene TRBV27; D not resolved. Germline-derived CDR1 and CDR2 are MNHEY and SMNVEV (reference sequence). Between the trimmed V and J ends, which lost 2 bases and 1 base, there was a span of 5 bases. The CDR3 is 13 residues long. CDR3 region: CASSLDRNTEAFF. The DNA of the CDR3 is TGTGCCAGCAGTTTAGATCGGAACACTGAAGCTTTCTTT.

The CDR3 sequence is CASSLRDRGSATQYF. The CDR3 DNA sequence: TGTGCCAGCAGCCTCCGGGACAGGGGTTCTGCGACCCAGTACTTC. This chain uses TRBV11-1 with TRBJ2-5; 10 bases are a match to TRBD1. The length of the CDR3 is 15 residues. Germline V CDR1 and CDR2: SGHAT, FQDESV (reference sequence). J was trimmed by 7 bases and V by 5 bases; bases with no gene match: 10.

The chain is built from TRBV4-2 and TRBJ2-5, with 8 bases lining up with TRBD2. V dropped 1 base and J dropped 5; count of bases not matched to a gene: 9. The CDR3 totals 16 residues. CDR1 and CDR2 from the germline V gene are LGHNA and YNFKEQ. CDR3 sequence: CASSQGRRGGGETQYF. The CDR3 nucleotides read TGTGCCAGCAGCCAAGGCCGCCGGGGGGGCGGGGAGACCCAGTACTTC.

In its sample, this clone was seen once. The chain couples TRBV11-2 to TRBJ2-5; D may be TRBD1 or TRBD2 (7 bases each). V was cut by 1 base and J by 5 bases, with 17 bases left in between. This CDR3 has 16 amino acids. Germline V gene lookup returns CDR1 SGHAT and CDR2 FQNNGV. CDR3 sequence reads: CASSLGAGGDFETQYF. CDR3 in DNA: TGTGCCAGCAGCTTAGGGGCAGGGGGGGATTTTGAGACCCAGTACTTC. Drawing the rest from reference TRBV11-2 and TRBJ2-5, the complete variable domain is EAGVAQSPRYKIIEKRQSVAFWCNPISGHATLYWYQQILGQGPKLLIQFQNNGVVDDSQLPKDRFSAERLKGVDSTLKIQPAKLEDSAVYLCASSLGAGGDFETQYFGPGTRLLVL.

In DNA, the CDR3 is TGTGCCAGCAGTTACGCAGATACGCAGTATTTT. Translated, it gives CASSYADTQYF. The rearrangement joins TRBV6-5 to TRBJ2-3, with D hard to call. The CDR3 is 11 amino acids. The germline V gene has CDR1 MNHEY and CDR2 SVGAGI. V was pared by 2 bases and J by 4 bases, with 1 base between.

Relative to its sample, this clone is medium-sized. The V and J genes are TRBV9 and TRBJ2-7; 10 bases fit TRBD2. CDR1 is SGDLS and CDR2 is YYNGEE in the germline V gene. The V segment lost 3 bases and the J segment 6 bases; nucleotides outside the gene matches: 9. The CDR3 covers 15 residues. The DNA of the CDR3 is TGTGCCAGCAGCGGAGGAGCGGGGGGGCCAGTCGAGCAGTACTTC. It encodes CASSGGAGGPVEQYF.

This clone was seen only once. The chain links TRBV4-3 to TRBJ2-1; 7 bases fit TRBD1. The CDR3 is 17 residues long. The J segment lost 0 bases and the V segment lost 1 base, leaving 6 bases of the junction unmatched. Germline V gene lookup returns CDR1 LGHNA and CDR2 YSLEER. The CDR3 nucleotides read TGCGCCAGCAGCCAAGGAACAGGGGTTAGCTCCTACAATGAGCAGTTCTTC. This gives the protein CASSQGTGVSSYNEQFF.

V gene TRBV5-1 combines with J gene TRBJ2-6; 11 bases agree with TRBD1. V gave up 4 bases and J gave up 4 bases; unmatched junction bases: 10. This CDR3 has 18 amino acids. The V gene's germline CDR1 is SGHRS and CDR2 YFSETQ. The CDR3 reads CASSPAGTGGAGANVLTF. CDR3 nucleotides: TGCGCCAGCAGCCCGGCCGGGACAGGGGGGGCCGGGGCCAACGTCCTGACTTTC.

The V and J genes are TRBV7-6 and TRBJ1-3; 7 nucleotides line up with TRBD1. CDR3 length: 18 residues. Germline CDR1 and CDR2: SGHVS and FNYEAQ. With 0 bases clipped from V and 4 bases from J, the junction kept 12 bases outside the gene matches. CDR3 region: CASSLANRDSSGGNTIYF. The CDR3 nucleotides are TGTGCCAGCAGCTTAGCGAATCGGGACAGTTCCGGAGGAAACACCATATATTTT.

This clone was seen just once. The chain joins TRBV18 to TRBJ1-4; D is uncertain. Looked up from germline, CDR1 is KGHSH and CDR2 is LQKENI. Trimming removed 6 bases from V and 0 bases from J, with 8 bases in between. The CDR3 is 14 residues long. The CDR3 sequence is CASSQQSTNEKLFF. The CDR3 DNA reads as TGTGCCAGCTCTCAACAGTCAACTAATGAAAAACTGTTTTTT.

CDR3 sequence: CASSLQGDNYGYTF. For the CDR3, the DNA is TGTGCCAGCTCGCTTCAGGGGGATAACTATGGCTACACCTTC. The chain is built from TRBV18 and TRBJ1-2; 7 bases agree with TRBD1. The germline V gene has CDR1 KGHSH and CDR2 LQKENI. The length of the CDR3 is 14 residues. V shed 6 bases and J 1 base; nucleotides not matched to a gene: 5.

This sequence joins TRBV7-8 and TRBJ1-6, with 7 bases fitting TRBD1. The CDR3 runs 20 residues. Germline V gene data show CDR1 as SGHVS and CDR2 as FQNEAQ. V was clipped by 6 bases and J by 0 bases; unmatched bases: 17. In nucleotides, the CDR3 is TGTGCCAGCAGTCAGCAAAGGGGACAGCGTTCGGGCTCCTATAATTCACCCCTCCACTTT. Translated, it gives CASSQQRGQRSGSYNSPLHF.

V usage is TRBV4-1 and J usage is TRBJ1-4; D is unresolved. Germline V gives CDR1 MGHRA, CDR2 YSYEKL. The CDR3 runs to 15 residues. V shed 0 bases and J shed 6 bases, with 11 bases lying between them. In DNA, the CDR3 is TGCGCCAGCAGCCAAGATCGAGGCAGGTATGAAAAACTGTTTTTT. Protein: CASSQDRGRYEKLFF.

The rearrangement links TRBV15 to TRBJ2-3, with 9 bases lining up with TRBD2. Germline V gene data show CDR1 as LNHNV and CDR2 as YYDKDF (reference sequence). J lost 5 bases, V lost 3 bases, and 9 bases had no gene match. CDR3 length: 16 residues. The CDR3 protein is CATSSGTSWGGDTQYF. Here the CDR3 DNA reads TGTGCCACCAGCAGTGGGACTAGCTGGGGGGGAGATACGCAGTATTTT.

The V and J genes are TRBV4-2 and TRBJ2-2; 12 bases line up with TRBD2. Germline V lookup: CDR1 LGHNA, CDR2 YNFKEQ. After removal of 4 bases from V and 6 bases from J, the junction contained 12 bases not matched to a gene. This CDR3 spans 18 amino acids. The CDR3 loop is CASSPRLAGAGPPGELFF. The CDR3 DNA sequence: TGTGCCAGCAGCCCCCGACTAGCGGGGGCGGGGCCCCCCGGGGAGCTGTTTTTT.

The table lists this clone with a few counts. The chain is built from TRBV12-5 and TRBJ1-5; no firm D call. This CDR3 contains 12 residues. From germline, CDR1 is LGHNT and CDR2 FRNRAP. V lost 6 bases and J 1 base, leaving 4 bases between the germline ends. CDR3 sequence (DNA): TGTGCTAGTGGATTGAGCAATCAGCCCCAGCATTTT. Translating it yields CASGLSNQPQHF.

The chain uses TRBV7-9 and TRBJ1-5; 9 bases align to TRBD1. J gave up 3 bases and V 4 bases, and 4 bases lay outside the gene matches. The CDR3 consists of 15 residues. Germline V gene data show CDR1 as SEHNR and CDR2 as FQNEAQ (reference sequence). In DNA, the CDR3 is TGTGCCAGCAGCTCAACAGGGGGCCTCAATCAGCCCCAGCATTTT. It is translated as CASSSTGGLNQPQHF.

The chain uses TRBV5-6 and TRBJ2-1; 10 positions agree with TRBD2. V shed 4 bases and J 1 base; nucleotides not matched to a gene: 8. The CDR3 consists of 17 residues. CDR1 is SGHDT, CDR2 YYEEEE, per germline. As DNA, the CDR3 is TGTGCCAGCAGCGACCTAGCGGGGGTTTCTTCCTACAATGAGCAGTTCTTC. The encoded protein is CASSDLAGVSSYNEQFF.